Sequencing of this TCR beta chain was carried out in a study of cytomegalovirus exposure and HLA in healthy donors (dated by TCRdb to the late 2010s). Turning to the overall study: A later analysis indicated that the roughly 130 validation repertoires were generated on the platform also employed for the 700 or so repertoires of the first cohort. The study was designed to test whether signatures of past pathogen exposure could be identified by cataloging public T cell receptors. Besides the first cohort of 666 subjects, a separate validation cohort made up of 90 to 150 different subjects was used. To predict cytomegalovirus infection status, the study combined high-throughput TCR immunosequencing, statistical association of individual TCRs with disease status, and machine learning. Results the study describes overall, beyond this receptor: The authors suggested that the approach could potentially be extended to other disease states and immunological phenotypes. In both the original and validation cohorts, the classifier was reported to diagnose cytomegalovirus status with high specificity and sensitivity. All 120 or so repertoires were used to score co-occurrence in the validation cohort in a later analysis, because that analysis had no HLA typing for the cohort. Across donors, most TCR sequences were observed very rarely, whereas some public TCRs were present in many individuals. Three of the identified cytomegalovirus-associated TCR beta chains were confirmed in vitro to be specific for cytomegalovirus antigens. Subsequent analysis determined that TCRs grouped into clusters in the first cohort also showed a tendency toward co-occurrence across the 120 validation repertoires, and about 94% of cluster scores exceeded 0. A total of fewer than 200 TCR beta chains were listed by the study as associated with cytomegalovirus.

The CDR3 sequence holds 21 residues, the cysteine and phenylalanine included. Only CDR3 DNA is held: 63 bases, read in frame from base 1. V is pared back by 2 bases and J by 7 bases, with 33 bases lying between the germline termini. Donors formed part of the validation cohort, which comprised over a hundred subjects and was distinct from the first cohort of 670 or so subjects. This clone occurred a few times. Its antigen remains undetermined. No much larger clone exists at a distance of one base, and base qualities are not known. To prepare the library, the immunoSEQ multiplex PCR assay was applied. The original pipeline was this. A statistical classification framework was developed to diagnose cytomegalovirus status using the catalog of TCR beta chain sequences. This immuneACCESS table, as held by TCRdb, lists in-frame sequences with V and J called but not all clones. Of the missing ones, under half trace to an unresolved V gene in checked studies; the others have no known cause. That table furnishes V, J and clone size, whereas the DNA furnished D and trimming. The sample has around 150,000 clones on record, roughly 92% of them singletons. Clones ranked in the top ten supply about 0.7% of the sample.

The receptor chain draws on TRBV6-7 and TRBJ1-3, with TRBD1 perhaps the D gene, on 6 matching bases. TRBV6-7 is treated as an ORF (open reading frame) with a function not yet certain. The sequenced sample consisted of PBMCs. The sequence was collected from a man in his late teens or twenties in good health and CMV-seronegative. The CDR3 protein sequence reads: CASSYLRSVLSSEKGGNTIYF. The DNA is TGTGCCAGCAGTTACCTGCGTTCGGTGTTGAGTTCGGAAAAGGGGGGGAACACCATATATTTT.